The clone carrying this TCR beta chain showed up just once. Germline V CDR1 and CDR2: KGHDR, SFDVKD. V gave up 5 bases and J gave up 2 bases; unmatched junction bases: 11. The CDR3 totals 17 residues. Seattle patient enrollment occurred during active infection, with longitudinal follow-up thereafter. The source of the sample is a study of blood T cell repertoires in COVID-19. Per the original methods: From reference gene primer amplification, estimates of nucleated cell counts were derived. Measured with immunoSEQ multiplex PCR; TCRdb has only the in-frame clones, and not every one. The V and J calls and clone size are taken from that table; D and trimming were inferred from the DNA. This table has around 300,000 clones, over 80% appearing once.

The chain carries TRBV24-1 and TRBJ2-7, with 10 bases aligning to TRBD1. The TCR originated in a woman between 50 and 59 years old with COVID-19, enrolled during active disease. Sequencing used peripheral blood. This CDR3 is CATSATTGTGEAYEQYF. In nucleotides, the CDR3 is TGTGCCACCAGTGCCACTACCGGGACAGGGGAGGCCTACGAGCAGTACTTC.